Given below is one TCR beta chain in context. Using immunoSEQ multiplex PCR, the repertoire was profiled, and TCRdb retains in-frame clones only, with some absent. The repertoire holds tens of thousands of clones, with around 92% as singletons. V shed 4 bases and J shed 3 bases, with 16 bases lying between them. CDR1 is SGHNT, CDR2 YYREEE, per germline (reference sequence). The CDR3 covers 15 residues. The record originates from a study of T cell changes during pregnancy in multiple sclerosis. The material was CD4+ T cells from peripheral blood mononuclear cells, obtained in the third trimester of pregnancy. This clonotype originated in a female donor with multiple sclerosis, enrolled in a pregnancy study. J is TRBJ1-1 and V is TRBV5-4; D might be TRBD1 (5 bases). The CDR3 spells CASSPDGGGDTEAFF. The DNA for the CDR3 is TGTGCCAGCAGCCCGGATGGGGGGGGTGACACTGAAGCTTTCTTT.